What follows are 8 T cell receptor beta chains derived from one specimen sequenced in a study of graft-versus-host responses after intestinal transplantation. Clones were read by immunoSEQ multiplex PCR, and TCRdb kept only the in-frame ones, dropping some. The sample lists about 93,000 clones, roughly 93% occurring once. Antigens of these TCRs are unknown. The sequences come from unstimulated CD8+ T cells sorted from spleen or lymph node cells, collected before intestinal transplant. These receptors were collected from a human donor who received an intestinal transplant.

V usage is TRBV7-9 and J usage is TRBJ2-2, with TRBD2 identical over 11 bases. V shed 1 base, J shed 4 bases, and the junction held 11 bases outside the gene matches. Looked up from germline, CDR1 is SEHNR and CDR2 is FQNEAQ (reference sequence). The CDR3 runs 19 residues. CDR3 DNA: TGTGCCAGCAGCTTAGTCTCTACTAGCGGGAGACTGGGCACCGGGGAGCTGTTTTTT. Protein product: CASSLVSTSGRLGTGELFF.

The chain recombines TRBV30 with TRBJ1-1; weak D call: TRBD1 (5 bases). Per germline, CDR1 GTSNPN and CDR2 SVGIG (reference sequence). This CDR3 comprises 13 residues. V was trimmed by 0 bases and J by 1 base, leaving 6 bases between them. CDR3 nucleotide sequence: TGTGCCTGGAGTGTACAGGAGAACACTGAAGCTTTCTTT. Its protein product is CAWSVQENTEAFF.

This clone occurred a few times. The chain employs TRBV27 and TRBJ2-7; D ambiguous. CDR1 is MNHEY and CDR2 is SMNVEV in the germline V gene (reference sequence). V was shortened by 0 bases and J by 2 bases, with 8 bases between the two germline ends. This CDR3 comprises 14 residues. The CDR3 bases are TGTGCCAGCAGTTTATCGGCAGGTCCCTACGAGCAGTACTTC. The encoded protein is CASSLSAGPYEQYF.

The genes are TRBV10-1 and TRBJ2-5, with D tentatively TRBD1 (6 bases). TRBJ2-7 explains the end of the DNA better; the J call may be wrong. This CDR3 is built from 14 residues. Germline CDR1 WNHNN, CDR2 SYGVQD (reference sequence). The CDR3 sequence is CASSEGDTYYEQYF. CDR3 in DNA: TGCGCCAGCAGTGAGGGGGACACCTACTACGAGCAGTACTTC.

The genes are TRBV5-1 and TRBJ2-7; tentative D call: TRBD2 (5 bases). Per germline, CDR1 SGHRS and CDR2 YFSETQ. The CDR3 extends over 12 amino acids. The germline V and J ends were trimmed by 2 bases and 5 bases, with 8 bases remaining between them. CDR3 nucleotide sequence: TGCGCCAGCAGCTTCGGGATAAACGAGCAGTACTTC. Protein: CASSFGINEQYF.

J is TRBJ2-2 and V is TRBV27, with D possibly being TRBD1 (6 bases). Trimming stripped 0 bases from V and 0 bases from J, with 17 bases between. This CDR3 contains 19 residues. Germline CDR1 and CDR2: MNHEY and SMNVEV (reference sequence). CDR3 DNA: TGTGCCAGCAGTTTATCGAGGGCAGGGACAATGGCGAACACCGGGGAGCTGTTTTTT. Its translation is CASSLSRAGTMANTGELFF.

A single count supports this clone. The V and J genes are TRBV19 and TRBJ2-7, with TRBD2 matching over 11 bases. The CDR3 spans 14 residues. The germline gives CDR1 LNHDA, CDR2 SQIVND (reference sequence). Unmatched junction bases numbered 4, after V lost 5 bases and J lost 4 bases. The CDR3: CASSVTSGDYEQYF. CDR3 DNA sequence: TGTGCCAGTAGTGTGACTAGCGGGGATTACGAGCAGTACTTC.

V and J are TRBV7-9 and TRBJ2-1; 8 nucleotides match TRBD2. V shed 3 bases and J 5 bases; nucleotides not matched to a gene: 6. The CDR3 extends over 15 amino acids. CDR1 SEHNR and CDR2 FQNEAQ come from the germline V gene (reference sequence). CDR3 sequence (DNA): TGTGCCAGCAGCTTCATCGGGAGGGCCGACAATGAGCAGTTCTTC. Residues: CASSFIGRADNEQFF.